The 20 T cell receptor beta chains reported below all come from one sample, sequenced in a study of memory CD4+ T cells and cytomegalovirus serostatus. The sort gate was single viable CD3+CD4+CD8-CD45RO+ cells for memory CD4+ T cells. The protocol was immunoSEQ multiplex PCR, while the TCRdb copy is restricted to in-frame clones and leaves out a portion. The sample consists of 85,000 to 100,000 clones, 75% to 85% of them appearing once. Specimen: memory CD4+ T cells from blood. The receptors come from an adult in good health and CMV-seropositive.

The chain uses TRBV7-9 and TRBJ1-1, with a weak D call TRBD1 (6 bases). Trimming pared 1 base from V and 4 bases from J, leaving 7 bases between. Germline V gene data show CDR1 as SEHNR and CDR2 as FQNEAQ (reference sequence). There are 13 residues in the CDR3. The CDR3 nucleotides are TGTGCCAGCAGCTTAGAACAGGGCACTGAAGCTTTCTTT. The encoded protein is CASSLEQGTEAFF.

The V and J genes are TRBV19 and TRBJ2-1; 8 positions match TRBD2. V trimming: 7 bases; J trimming: 7 bases; junction bases outside the gene matches: 15. The CDR3 contains 16 residues. CDR1 and CDR2 from the germline V gene are LNHDA and SQIVND (reference sequence). CDR3 nucleotides: TGTGCCAGTACCCCCCCGGCGGTAGCGGGATCGAATGAGCAGTTCTTC. Amino acid sequence: CASTPPAVAGSNEQFF.

The chain uses TRBV9 and TRBJ2-2, with D perhaps matching TRBD1 or TRBD2 (7 bases each). Trimming took 1 base from V and 6 from J, leaving 10 bases between them. This CDR3 has 14 amino acids. The germline V gene encodes CDR1 SGDLS and CDR2 YYNGEE. CDR3 nucleotides: TGTGCCAGCAGCGTACAGGGGGGGGCCGGGGAGCTGTTTTTT. It encodes CASSVQGGAGELFF.

This chain joins TRBV30 and TRBJ1-6; D call uncertain. V was shortened by 2 bases and J by 6 bases, with 8 bases between the two germline ends. The CDR3 spans 13 residues. CDR1 is GTSNPN and CDR2 is SVGIG in the germline V gene (reference sequence). The CDR3 region has the DNA TGTGCCTGGAGTAGCGGTTTTAATTCACCCCTCCACTTT. Its translation: CAWSSGFNSPLHF.

A single count supports this clone. The germline gene is not matched at one end of the junction; a read error may be the cause. The J gene is TRBJ2-5, the V gene TRBV7-7; D is possibly TRBD1 (6 bases). Germline loops: CDR1 SSHAT, CDR2 FNYEAQ (reference sequence). The CDR3 covers 13 residues. The CDR3 coding sequence is TGTGCTAGCAGCTCAGGACAGCAAGAGACCCAGTACTTC. Its protein product is CASSSGQQETQYF.

The chain is built from TRBV30 and TRBJ1-5; D uncertain. CDR3 length: 14 residues. The ends were cut back, 2 bases at V and 3 bases at J, with 11 bases in the middle. CDR1 is GTSNPN and CDR2 is SVGIG in the germline V gene (reference sequence). The CDR3 loop is CAWSPGYFNQPQHF. As DNA, the CDR3 is TGTGCCTGGAGTCCCGGGTATTTCAATCAGCCCCAGCATTTT. Full variable domain (rest looked up from reference TRBV30 and TRBJ1-5): SQTIHQWPATLVQPVGSPLSLECTVEGTSNPNLYWYRQAAGRGLQLLFYSVGIGQISSEVPQNLSASRPQDRQFILSSKKLLLSDSGFYLCAWSPGYFNQPQHFGDGTRLSIL.

The chain uses TRBV5-1 and TRBJ1-3, with 9 nucleotides matching TRBD1. V dropped 6 bases and J dropped 0; count of bases not matched to a gene: 7. Germline loops: CDR1 SGHRS, CDR2 YFSETQ. There are 16 residues in the CDR3. CDR3 residues: CASTRTGDNSGNTIYF. The CDR3 DNA reads TGCGCCAGCACCAGGACAGGGGATAACTCTGGAAACACCATATATTTT.

The rearrangement uses TRBV5-4 and TRBJ2-6; D not resolved. The CDR3 is 18 amino acids. The ends were cut back, 1 base at V and 0 bases at J, with 14 bases in the middle. Germline lookup yields CDR1 SGHNT and CDR2 YYREEE (reference sequence). In DNA form, the CDR3 reads TGTGCCAGCAGCTTGTTAGTCAGCAGCTACTCTGGGGCCAACGTCCTGACTTTC. Its protein is CASSLLVSSYSGANVLTF.

This clone was detected only once. The V and J genes are TRBV9 and TRBJ2-7; D might be TRBD1 or TRBD2, each matching 5 bases. This CDR3 spans 14 amino acids. The V gene's germline CDR1 is SGDLS and CDR2 YYNGEE. V dropped 0 bases and J dropped 1 base, with 8 bases sitting between them. Here the CDR3 DNA reads TGTGCCAGCAGCGTAGCTTGGGGGTCCTACGAGCAGTACTTC. Translated: CASSVAWGSYEQYF.

V gene TRBV28 combines with J gene TRBJ2-4; D gene uncertain. V shed 8 bases and J shed 2 bases, with 10 bases lying between them. The CDR3 spans 13 residues. The germline gives CDR1 MDHEN, CDR2 SYDVKM. The CDR3 loop reads CASREGPKNIQYF. The DNA of the CDR3 is TGTGCCAGCCGCGAAGGGCCCAAAAACATTCAGTACTTC.

The count of this clone is one. The gene calls are TRBV6-5 and TRBJ2-2; possible D gene TRBD1, 5 bases. The CDR3 loop spans 14 amino acids. The germline V gene encodes CDR1 MNHEY and CDR2 SVGAGI. V gave up 5 bases and J gave up 1 base, with 8 bases separating them. The DNA for the CDR3 is TGTGCCAGCAGTATTGGACAGAACACCGGGGAGCTGTTTTTT. Amino acid sequence: CASSIGQNTGELFF.

CDR3: CASSDPGLAGNNEQFF. The CDR3 DNA reads as TGTGCCAGCAGTGACCCGGGACTAGCGGGTAACAATGAGCAGTTCTTC. This chain links TRBV6-1 with TRBJ2-1; 12 positions match TRBD2. This CDR3 is built from 16 residues. The germline V gene encodes CDR1 MNHNS and CDR2 SASEGT. J gave up 5 bases and V 3 bases, and 5 bases lay outside the gene matches.

V and J are TRBV5-1 and TRBJ2-1; TRBD1 might be the D (7 bases). The ends were cut back, 4 bases at V and 8 bases at J, with 16 bases in the middle. The length of the CDR3 is 14 residues. CDR1 and CDR2 from the germline V gene are SGHRS and YFSETQ. CDR3 nucleotides: TGCGCCAGCAGCGCGGGACAGTCACTCTATGAGCAGTTCTTC. It codes for CASSAGQSLYEQFF.

The chain couples TRBV5-6 to TRBJ2-3; maybe TRBD2 (5 bases). This CDR3 is built from 13 residues. Germline lookup yields CDR1 SGHDT and CDR2 YYEEEE. V shed 4 bases and J shed 6 bases, with 12 bases lying between them. CDR3 amino acids: CASSPDWADTQYF. The CDR3 DNA is TGTGCCAGCAGCCCGGACTGGGCGGATACGCAGTATTTT.

The chain carries TRBV2 and TRBJ2-1; the D call may be TRBD1 or TRBD2 (5 bases each). Germline CDR1 and CDR2: SNHLY and FYNNEI. The length of the CDR3 is 14 residues. V was clipped by 5 bases and J by 10 bases, with 18 bases between them. The CDR3 loop reads CASSTFSGAGEQFF. CDR3 in DNA: TGTGCCAGCAGTACTTTTTCCGGGGCAGGGGAGCAGTTCTTC.

V and J are TRBV28 and TRBJ1-5, with no clear D. Germline CDR1 is MDHEN and CDR2 is SYDVKM. The V and J ends lost 4 bases and 11 bases respectively, with 15 bases between them. The CDR3 covers 13 residues. CDR3 region: CASSSPGPKTQHF. Here the CDR3 DNA reads TGTGCCAGCAGTTCCCCGGGTCCCAAGACCCAGCATTTT.

The chain has TRBV30 and TRBJ1-1, with TRBD1 identical over 8 bases. Germline V CDR1 and CDR2: GTSNPN, SVGIG (reference sequence). V lost 8 bases to trimming and J lost 3 bases; unmatched junction nucleotides: 11. The CDR3 totals 14 residues. The CDR3 reads CAGQGGLQDTEAFF. The DNA for the CDR3 is TGTGCCGGACAGGGAGGTCTCCAGGACACTGAAGCTTTCTTT.

The CDR3 protein is CASKSTGDHEQYF. Here the CDR3 DNA reads TGTGCCAGCAAAAGTACAGGGGACCACGAGCAGTACTTC. This chain links TRBV2 with TRBJ2-7, with TRBD1 matching 7 bases. Germline-derived CDR1 and CDR2 are SNHLY and FYNNEI. This CDR3 spans 13 amino acids. J was trimmed by 5 bases and V by 7 bases; bases with no gene match: 8.

The chain recombines TRBV4-3 with TRBJ2-3; D gene unclear. V lost 0 bases and J lost 14, with 6 bases in between. The CDR3 has 10 amino acids. Germline lookup yields CDR1 LGHNA and CDR2 YSLEER. CDR3 amino acids: CASSQEGWYF. The CDR3 DNA reads as TGCGCCAGCAGCCAAGAAGGGTGGTATTTT.

V gene TRBV4-2 combines with J gene TRBJ1-1; 9 bases agree with TRBD1. V trimming: 0 bases; J trimming: 6 bases; junction bases outside the gene matches: 5. The CDR3 contains 15 residues. Germline V gene lookup returns CDR1 LGHNA and CDR2 YNFKEQ. The chain's CDR3 is CASSQEGRQGAEAFF. The CDR3 region has the DNA TGTGCCAGCAGCCAAGAAGGTCGACAGGGGGCTGAAGCTTTCTTT.